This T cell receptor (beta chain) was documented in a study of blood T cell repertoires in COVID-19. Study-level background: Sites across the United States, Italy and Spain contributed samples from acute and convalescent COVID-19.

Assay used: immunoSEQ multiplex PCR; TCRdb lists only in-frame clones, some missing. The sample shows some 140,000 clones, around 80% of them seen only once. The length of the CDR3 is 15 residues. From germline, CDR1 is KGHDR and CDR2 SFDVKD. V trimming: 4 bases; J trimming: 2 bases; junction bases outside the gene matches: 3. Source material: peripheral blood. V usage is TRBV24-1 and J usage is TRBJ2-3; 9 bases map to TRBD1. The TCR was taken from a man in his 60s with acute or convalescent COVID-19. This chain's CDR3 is CATSDHRGPTDTQYF. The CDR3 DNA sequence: TGTGCCACCAGTGACCACAGGGGGCCCACAGATACGCAGTATTTT.